This T cell receptor (beta chain) was sequenced for a study of cytomegalovirus exposure and HLA in healthy donors. Study background: Among about 179 million T cells, an earlier analysis found about 110 million unique TCR beta sequences.

13 Jbeta primers and 60 Vbeta primers were used for the PCR. Some clones are missing from TCRdb's copy, which holds only in-frame ones; the method was immunoSEQ multiplex PCR. The sample lists approximately 150,000 clones, less than 85% occurring once. Study-level points and caveats: Highest at DRB1 and lowest at HLA-C, TCR association rates differed among HLA loci in a later analysis. The dataset shows that most TCR sequences were rare, while some public TCRs occurred in many donors. An analysis done earlier found most TCR beta V segments productive about 87% or about 30% of the time.

About this clone itself: Its antigen is still unknown.

The ends were cut back, 6 bases at V and 0 bases at J, with 12 bases in the middle. CDR1 is LNHDA and CDR2 is SQIVND in the germline V gene (reference sequence). The CDR3 sequence is 15 residues long. The source is a man aged 35 to 55 in good health and CMV-seronegative. The genes are TRBV19 and TRBJ1-5; D might be TRBD1 (6 bases). The material sequenced was PBMCs. CDR3: CASRRDTDSNQPQHF. CDR3 DNA sequence: TGTGCCAGTAGAAGGGACACCGATAGCAATCAGCCCCAGCATTTT.